One and the same sample provided the 10 T cell receptor beta chains below, sequenced in a study of cytomegalovirus exposure and HLA in healthy donors. Repertoires were generated with immunoSEQ multiplex PCR, while TCRdb's copy carries only in-frame clones and drops some. The sample shows about 360,000 clones, about nine tenths of them seen only once. Sequencing was carried out using PBMCs. Receptors originate from a young woman in good health and CMV-seronegative.

V and J are TRBV6-1 and TRBJ1-5; a possible D gene is TRBD1 (6 bases). Germline assignment: CDR1 MNHNS and CDR2 SASEGT. The CDR3 is made up of 13 amino acids. V was clipped by 9 bases and J by 3 bases, with 12 bases between them. DNA for the CDR3: TGTGCCAGTAATCAGGGGAACAATCAGCCCCAGCATTTT. Amino acids: CASNQGNNQPQHF.

CDR3 protein: CASSQVRTLYGYTF. DNA for the CDR3: TGTGCCAGCAGCCAAGTCCGGACACTCTATGGCTACACCTTC. The chain is built from TRBV14 and TRBJ1-2; TRBD1 is a possible D gene (5 bases). V was pared by 1 base and J by 4 bases, with 10 bases between. This CDR3 spans 14 amino acids. Germline CDR1 and CDR2: SGHDN and FVKESK.

The chain carries TRBV5-4 and TRBJ2-1, with 11 bases matching TRBD2. The CDR3 is 15 residues long. Trimming removed 4 bases from V and 4 bases from J; junction bases left unmatched: 4. Germline V gene sequence: CDR1 SGHNT, CDR2 YYREEE (reference sequence). The DNA of the CDR3 is TGTGCCAGCAGCCCAGTAGCGGGGGGGTACAATGAGCAGTTCTTC. It specifies CASSPVAGGYNEQFF. The variable domain in full, completed from reference TRBV5-4 and TRBJ2-1, reads ETGVTQSPTHLIKTRGQQVTLRCSSQSGHNTVSWYQQALGQGPQFIFQYYREEENGRGNFPPRFSGLQFPNYSSELNVNALELDDSALYLCASSPVAGGYNEQFFGPGTRLTVL.

V is TRBV7-9 and J is TRBJ2-2; tentatively, D is TRBD2 (6 bases). The V gene's germline CDR1 is SEHNR and CDR2 FQNEAQ (reference sequence). Deletions cut 3 bases from V and 5 bases from J, with 16 bases between. This CDR3 spans 16 amino acids. The chain's CDR3 is CASSFGRAEGTGELFF. CDR3 coding DNA: TGTGCCAGCAGCTTCGGGAGAGCGGAGGGGACCGGGGAGCTGTTTTTT.

This clone was detected only once. The chain uses TRBV29-1 and TRBJ2-1; D is perhaps TRBD2 (6 bases). Germline V gene sequence: CDR1 SQVTM, CDR2 ANQGSEA. There are 13 residues in the CDR3. Trimming stripped 7 bases from V and 8 bases from J, with 18 bases between. CDR3 residues: CSARLDRPHEQFF. CDR3 coding DNA: TGCAGCGCCCGACTAGATCGCCCCCATGAGCAGTTCTTC.

This chain links TRBV15 with TRBJ2-7; D gene ambiguous. V lost 0 bases to trimming and J lost 6 bases, with 9 bases between them. Germline loops: CDR1 LNHNV, CDR2 YYDKDF (reference sequence). There are 13 residues in the CDR3. CDR3 sequence: CATSRDAGLEQYF. DNA for the CDR3: TGTGCCACCAGCAGAGATGCTGGGCTCGAGCAGTACTTC.

The chain recombines TRBV6-4 with TRBJ2-3; 7 nucleotides align to TRBD2. Trimming took 7 bases from V and 6 from J; bases not matched to a gene: 7. The germline gives CDR1 MRHNA, CDR2 SNTAGT. This CDR3 spans 13 amino acids. The CDR3 loop reads CASTLTSEDTQYF. For the CDR3, the DNA is TGTGCCAGCACCCTAACTAGCGAGGATACGCAGTATTTT.

This clone was recorded only once. The chain recombines TRBV19 with TRBJ2-2; D perhaps matches TRBD2 (7 bases). Germline loops: CDR1 LNHDA, CDR2 SQIVND (reference sequence). V shed 2 bases and J shed 5 bases, with 15 bases lying between them. This CDR3 spans 16 amino acids. The CDR3 here is CASSISQGGGTGELFF. CDR3 nucleotides: TGTGCCAGTAGTATATCGCAGGGAGGGGGGACCGGGGAGCTGTTTTTT.

In nucleotides, the CDR3 is TGCGCCAGCAGTGAGTCAGGGGGCGATGCTGAAGCTTTCTTT. Its protein is CASSESGGDAEAFF. The chain recombines TRBV10-2 with TRBJ1-1; 7 nucleotides match TRBD1. The CDR3 contains 14 residues. The V and J ends lost 0 bases and 6 bases, in that order; junction bases with no gene match: 4. Germline V gene lookup returns CDR1 WSHSY and CDR2 SAAADI.

The chain is built from TRBV2 and TRBJ2-7, with D possibly being TRBD2 (6 bases). CDR3 length: 13 amino acids. Trimming removed 9 bases at V and 1 base at J, with 13 bases between. Germline CDR1 reads SNHLY; CDR2 reads FYNNEI. The CDR3, as DNA: TGTGCCAGAGAACCGGCGGGGTCCTACGAGCAGTACTTC. Translating it yields CAREPAGSYEQYF.